The T cell receptor beta chain described here comes from a study of blood T cell repertoires in COVID-19. Overall study: Sites across the United States, Italy and Spain contributed samples from acute and convalescent COVID-19. Nucleic acid was either cDNA or gDNA, and it came from T cells, B-cell-depleted T cells, or PBMCs.

In the source study's methods: Using reference gene primer amplification, nucleated cell counts were estimated. Here immunoSEQ multiplex PCR was the method, and the copy in TCRdb shows in-frame clones only, minus some. The DNA gave D and trimming, while V, J and clone size come from that table. The sample lists tens of thousands of clones, about 91% seen once, with about 4% in the top ten. The CDR3 runs 12 residues. Trimming shortened V by 2 bases and J by 8 bases, and 8 bases separated the two germline ends. Input material: peripheral blood. V and J are TRBV12-3 or TRBV12-4 and TRBJ2-3; D not resolved. The origin of this receptor is a human donor in a cohort sampled during active COVID-19. The CDR3 here is CASSLQLSTQYF. As DNA, the CDR3 is TGTGCCAGCAGTTTACAATTGAGTACGCAGTATTTT.